Included here is one T cell receptor beta chain sequence, with context. This sample is part of a study of cytomegalovirus exposure and HLA in healthy donors. Primers included in the PCR were 60 Vbeta and 13 Jbeta primers. TCRdb's copy holds only in-frame clones and misses some; the assay was immunoSEQ multiplex PCR. The repertoire holds some 140,000 clones, with over 60% as singletons. The CDR3 spans 13 residues. The V gene's germline CDR1 is WNHNN and CDR2 SYGVQD (reference sequence). Between the trimmed V and J ends, which lost 4 bases and 5 bases, there was a span of 11 bases. The receptor was derived from a male donor in good health and CMV-seropositive. Sequenced input: PBMCs. The chain joins TRBV10-1 to TRBJ2-5, with D perhaps matching TRBD2 (6 bases). CDR3 in amino acids: CASSAGGDETQYF. CDR3 in DNA: TGCGCCAGCAGTGCCGGAGGGGACGAGACCCAGTACTTC.